This entry describes one TCR beta chain. Its matching antigen is unknown. This sample was included in a study of cytomegalovirus exposure and HLA in healthy donors. General observations from the study: A later analysis found first-cohort TCR clusters tended to co-occur in the approximately 110 validation repertoires. Overall, some 160 TCR beta chains were annotated as cytomegalovirus-associated. The study found most TCR sequences rare, yet found some public TCRs in many donors. With high specificity and sensitivity, the classifier reportedly diagnosed cytomegalovirus status.

The ends were cut back, 2 bases at V and 0 bases at J, with 8 bases in the middle. Germline CDR1 and CDR2: MNHNY and SVGAGI (reference sequence). The CDR3 covers 14 residues. This table comes from immunoSEQ multiplex PCR, and its TCRdb copy is limited to in-frame clones, with some not included. This repertoire shows some 83,000 clones, around 94% found once; its top ten account for approximately 3.6%. The sequence was obtained from a woman between 18 and 29 years old in good health and CMV-seropositive. Material for sequencing was PBMCs. J is TRBJ2-7 and V is TRBV6-6; possibly TRBD1 for D (6 bases). The CDR3 nucleotides read TGTGCCAGCAGTTACACAGGGAGCTCCTACGAGCAGTACTTC. It is translated as CASSYTGSSYEQYF.